Sequencing of this T cell receptor (beta chain) was carried out in a study of blood T cell repertoires in COVID-19. Across the study: Samples representing acute and convalescent COVID-19 were sourced from the United States, Italy and Spain.

Original processing methods: For nucleated cells, counts were estimated from reference gene primer amplification. Clones were sequenced by immunoSEQ multiplex PCR, and TCRdb holds only the in-frame ones, with some missing. V and J calls plus clone size are reproduced from that table; the DNA served to infer D and trimming. The repertoire includes 100,000 to 150,000 clones, approximately 87% of them detected once, and more than 3.5% sits in the top ten. Sequencing was done on a sample of peripheral blood. The TCR originated in a woman aged 55 to 70 with acute or convalescent COVID-19.

The CDR3 DNA reads as TGTGCCAGCAGCCAGGGTGCGACTACAACTAATGAAAAACTGTTTTTT. Translating it yields CASSQGATTTNEKLFF. This chain joins TRBV3-1 (or the pseudogene TRBV3-2) and TRBJ1-4; D is uncertain. The V gene lost 3 bases and the J gene lost 0 bases, with 11 bases spanning the gap. Looked up from germline, CDR1 is LGHDT and CDR2 is YNNKEL (reference sequence). The CDR3 spans 16 residues.